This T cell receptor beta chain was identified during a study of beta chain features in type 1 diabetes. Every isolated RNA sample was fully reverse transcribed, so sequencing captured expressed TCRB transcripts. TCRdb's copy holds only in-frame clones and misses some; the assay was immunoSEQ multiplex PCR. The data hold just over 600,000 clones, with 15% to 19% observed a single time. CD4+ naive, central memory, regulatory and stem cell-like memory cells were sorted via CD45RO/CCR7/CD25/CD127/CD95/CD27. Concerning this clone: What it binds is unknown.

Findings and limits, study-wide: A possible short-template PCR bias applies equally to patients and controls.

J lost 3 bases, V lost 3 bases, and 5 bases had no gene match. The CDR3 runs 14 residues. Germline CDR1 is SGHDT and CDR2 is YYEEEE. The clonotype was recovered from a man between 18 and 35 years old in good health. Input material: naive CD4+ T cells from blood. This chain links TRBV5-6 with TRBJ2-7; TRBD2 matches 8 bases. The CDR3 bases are TGTGCCAGCAGCTCGGGACTAGGAGACTACGAGCAGTACTTC. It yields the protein CASSSGLGDYEQYF. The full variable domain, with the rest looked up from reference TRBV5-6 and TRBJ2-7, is DAGVTQSPTHLIKTRGQQVTLRCSPKSGHDTVSWYQQALGQGPQFIFQYYEEEERQRGNFPDRFSGHQFPNYSSELNVNALLLGDSALYLCASSSGLGDYEQYFGPGTRLTVT.